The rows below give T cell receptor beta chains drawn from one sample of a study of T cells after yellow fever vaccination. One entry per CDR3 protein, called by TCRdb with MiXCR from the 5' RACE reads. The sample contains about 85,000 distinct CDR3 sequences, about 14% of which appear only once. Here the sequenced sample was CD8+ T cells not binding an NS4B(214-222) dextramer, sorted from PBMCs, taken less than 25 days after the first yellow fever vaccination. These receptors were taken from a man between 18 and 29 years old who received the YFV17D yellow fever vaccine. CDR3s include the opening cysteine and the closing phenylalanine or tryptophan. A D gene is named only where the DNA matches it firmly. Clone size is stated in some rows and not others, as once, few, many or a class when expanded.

cdr3_aa: CASSPARQRDEQFF; cdr3_nt: TGTGCCAGCAGCCCAGCCCGACAGAGGGATGAGCAGTTCTTC; d_call: NA; clone_size: few; v_call: TRBV7-9; j_call: TRBJ2-1
cdr3_aa: CASQQNHGGWDTGELFF; cdr3_nt: TGTGCCAGCCAACAGAACCACGGGGGCTGGGACACCGGGGAGCTGTTTTTT; d_call: NA; clone_size: few; v_call: TRBV6-2/TRBV6-3; j_call: TRBJ2-2
cdr3_aa: CSVEARTSGAPDTQYF; cdr3_nt: TGCAGCGTTGAAGCTAGGACTAGCGGGGCTCCAGATACGCAGTATTTT; d_call: TRBD2; clone_size: NA; v_call: TRBV29-1; j_call: TRBJ2-3
cdr3_aa: CSAPGRAYNEQFF; cdr3_nt: TGCAGTGCTCCCGGGAGGGCCTACAATGAGCAGTTCTTC; d_call: TRBD2; clone_size: NA; v_call: TRBV20-1; j_call: TRBJ2-1
cdr3_aa: CATSSPALETSGGYTDTQYF; cdr3_nt: TGTGCCACCAGCAGCCCCGCGCTCGAGACTAGCGGGGGGTACACAGATACGCAGTATTTT; d_call: TRBD2; clone_size: few; v_call: TRBV15; j_call: TRBJ2-3
cdr3_aa: CASSLEAPGAGELFF; cdr3_nt: TGTGCCAGCAGCTTAGAGGCCCCCGGGGCCGGGGAGCTGTTTTTT; d_call: NA; clone_size: few; v_call: TRBV7-8; j_call: TRBJ2-2
cdr3_aa: CASSLYGDVVEAFF; cdr3_nt: TGTGCCAGCAGCTTATATGGGGATGTGGTTGAAGCTTTCTTT; d_call: NA; clone_size: NA; v_call: TRBV7-6; j_call: TRBJ1-1
cdr3_aa: CASTGGVSYEQYF; cdr3_nt: TGTGCCAGCACGGGAGGGGTATCTTACGAGCAGTACTTC; d_call: TRBD2; clone_size: many; v_call: TRBV2; j_call: TRBJ2-7
cdr3_aa: CASSLGWAGTGELFF; cdr3_nt: TGTGCCAGCAGCTTAGGATGGGCGGGGACCGGGGAGCTGTTTTTT; d_call: NA; clone_size: NA; v_call: TRBV7-8; j_call: TRBJ2-2
cdr3_aa: CASSQDGWRTEAFF; cdr3_nt: TGCGCCAGCAGCCAAGACGGGTGGCGCACTGAAGCTTTCTTT; d_call: NA; clone_size: NA; v_call: TRBV4-1; j_call: TRBJ1-1
cdr3_aa: CASSTPGQLYNEQFF; cdr3_nt: TGTGCCAGCAGTACGCCGGGACAGCTCTACAATGAGCAGTTCTTC; d_call: TRBD1; clone_size: NA; v_call: TRBV6-1; j_call: TRBJ2-1
cdr3_aa: CASSLELAETQYF; cdr3_nt: TGTGCCAGCAGCTTGGAACTAGCGGAGACCCAGTACTTC; d_call: TRBD2; clone_size: NA; v_call: TRBV5-4; j_call: TRBJ2-5
cdr3_aa: CASSQGPGRNTEAFF; cdr3_nt: TGCGCCAGCAGCCAAGGGCCGGGTAGGAACACTGAAGCTTTCTTT; d_call: NA; clone_size: NA; v_call: TRBV4-3; j_call: TRBJ1-1
cdr3_aa: CASSQGGGELFF; cdr3_nt: TGTGCCAGCAGCCAAGGGGGCGGGGAGCTGTTTTTT; d_call: NA; clone_size: few; v_call: TRBV4-2; j_call: TRBJ2-2
cdr3_aa: CASSLGLGTKNIQYF; cdr3_nt: TGTGCCAGCAGCTTAGGTCTGGGTACCAAAAACATTCAGTACTTC; d_call: NA; clone_size: NA; v_call: TRBV7-9; j_call: TRBJ2-4
cdr3_aa: CASSQEKHQETQYF; cdr3_nt: TGTGCCAGCAGCCAAGAAAAGCACCAAGAGACCCAGTACTTC; d_call: NA; clone_size: NA; v_call: TRBV4-2; j_call: TRBJ2-5
cdr3_aa: CASSLSANTEAFF; cdr3_nt: TGTGCCAGCAGCTTATCAGCGAACACTGAAGCTTTCTTT; d_call: NA; clone_size: few; v_call: TRBV7-3; j_call: TRBJ1-1
cdr3_aa: CATSLRGGNQETQYF; cdr3_nt: TGTGCCACCAGCCTGCGCGGTGGGAACCAAGAGACCCAGTACTTC; d_call: NA; clone_size: many; v_call: TRBV15; j_call: TRBJ2-5
cdr3_aa: CASRSDRGHYGYTF; cdr3_nt: TGTGCCAGCAGATCGGACAGGGGGCACTATGGCTACACCTTC; d_call: TRBD1; clone_size: NA; v_call: TRBV6-1; j_call: TRBJ1-2
cdr3_aa: CASSPQGAGQPQHF; cdr3_nt: TGTGCCAGCTCACCACAGGGGGCAGGGCAGCCCCAGCATTTT; d_call: TRBD1; clone_size: NA; v_call: TRBV18; j_call: TRBJ1-5
cdr3_aa: CASSPQGFQGETQYF; cdr3_nt: TGTGCCAGCAGCCCTCAGGGTTTTCAGGGAGAGACCCAGTACTTC; d_call: NA; clone_size: NA; v_call: TRBV5-4; j_call: TRBJ2-5
cdr3_aa: CSVNSGLEQFF; cdr3_nt: TGCAGCGTCAACTCGGGTTTGGAACAGTTCTTC; d_call: NA; clone_size: NA; v_call: TRBV29-1; j_call: TRBJ2-1
cdr3_aa: CASSLGRGASYNEQFF; cdr3_nt: TGCGCCAGCAGCCTTGGTCGAGGGGCGTCCTACAATGAGCAGTTCTTC; d_call: NA; clone_size: NA; v_call: TRBV5-1; j_call: TRBJ2-1
cdr3_aa: CASSSPEWPNTGELFF; cdr3_nt: TGTGCCAGCAGTTCCCCCGAATGGCCGAACACCGGGGAGCTGTTTTTT; d_call: NA; clone_size: NA; v_call: TRBV12-3/TRBV12-4; j_call: TRBJ2-2
cdr3_aa: CASSGRQGNNEQFF; cdr3_nt: TGCGCCAGCAGCGGGCGACAGGGCAACAATGAGCAGTTCTTC; d_call: TRBD1; clone_size: NA; v_call: TRBV4-1; j_call: TRBJ2-1
cdr3_aa: CASSQTGVVDSPLHF; cdr3_nt: TGCGCCAGCAGCCAGACAGGGGTGGTAGATTCACCCCTCCACTTT; d_call: TRBD1; clone_size: NA; v_call: TRBV4-3; j_call: TRBJ1-6
cdr3_aa: CASSVVNRGLETQYF; cdr3_nt: TGTGCCAGCAGCGTAGTGAACAGGGGGCTAGAGACCCAGTACTTC; d_call: TRBD1; clone_size: few; v_call: TRBV9; j_call: TRBJ2-5
cdr3_aa: CASRPGVGNQPQHF; cdr3_nt: TGTGCCAGCAGGCCAGGAGTGGGCAATCAGCCCCAGCATTTT; d_call: NA; clone_size: many; v_call: TRBV5-5; j_call: TRBJ1-5
cdr3_aa: CASTWTPGDTDTQYF; cdr3_nt: TGTGCCAGTACCTGGACCCCCGGGGACACAGATACGCAGTATTTT; d_call: NA; clone_size: NA; v_call: TRBV19; j_call: TRBJ2-3
cdr3_aa: CASSSSILTGNTIYF; cdr3_nt: TGTGCCAGCAGCTCCTCAATCTTAACTGGAAACACCATATATTTT; d_call: NA; clone_size: NA; v_call: TRBV7-9; j_call: TRBJ1-3
cdr3_aa: CASSYSIRTGGSRTGELFF; cdr3_nt: TGTGCCAGCAGTTACTCGATCCGCACAGGGGGGAGTCGCACCGGGGAGCTGTTTTTT; d_call: TRBD1; clone_size: NA; v_call: TRBV6-5; j_call: TRBJ2-2
cdr3_aa: CASSSTDGPQETQYF; cdr3_nt: TGTGCCAGCAGCTCGACGGACGGCCCCCAAGAGACCCAGTACTTC; d_call: NA; clone_size: few; v_call: TRBV11-2; j_call: TRBJ2-5